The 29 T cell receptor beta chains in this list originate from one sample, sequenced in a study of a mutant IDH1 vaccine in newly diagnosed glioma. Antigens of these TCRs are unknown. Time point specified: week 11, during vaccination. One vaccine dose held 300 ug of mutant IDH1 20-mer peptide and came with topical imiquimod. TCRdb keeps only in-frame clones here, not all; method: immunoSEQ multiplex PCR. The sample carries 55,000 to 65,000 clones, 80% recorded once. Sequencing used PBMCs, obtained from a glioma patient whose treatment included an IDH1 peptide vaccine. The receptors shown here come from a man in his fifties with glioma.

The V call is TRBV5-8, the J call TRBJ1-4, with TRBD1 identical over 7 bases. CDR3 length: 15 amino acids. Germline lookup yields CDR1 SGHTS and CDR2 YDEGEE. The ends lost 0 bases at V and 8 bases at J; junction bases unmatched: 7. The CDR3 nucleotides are TGTGCCAGCAGCTTGGCTTCGGGGACAGACGAAAAACTGTTTTTT. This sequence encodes CASSLASGTDEKLFF.

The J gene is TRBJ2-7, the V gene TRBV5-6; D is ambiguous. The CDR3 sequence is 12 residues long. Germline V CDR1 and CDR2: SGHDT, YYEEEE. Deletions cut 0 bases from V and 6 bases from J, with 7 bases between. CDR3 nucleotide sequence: TGTGCCAGCAGCTTGGTTAAGGGCGAGCAGTACTTC. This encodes CASSLVKGEQYF.

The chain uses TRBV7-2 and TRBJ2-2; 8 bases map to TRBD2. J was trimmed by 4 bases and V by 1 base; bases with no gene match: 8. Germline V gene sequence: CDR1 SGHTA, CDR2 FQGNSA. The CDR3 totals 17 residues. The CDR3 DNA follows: TGTGCCAGCAGCTTAGGTCGCCTAGCGGGTGGCACCGGGGAGCTGTTTTTT. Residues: CASSLGRLAGGTGELFF.

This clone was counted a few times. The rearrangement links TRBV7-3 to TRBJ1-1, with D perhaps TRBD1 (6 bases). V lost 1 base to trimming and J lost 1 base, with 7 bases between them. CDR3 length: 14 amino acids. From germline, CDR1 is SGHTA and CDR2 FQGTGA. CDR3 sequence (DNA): TGTGCCAGCAGCTTAATGGGACAGAACACTGAAGCTTTCTTT. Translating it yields CASSLMGQNTEAFF.

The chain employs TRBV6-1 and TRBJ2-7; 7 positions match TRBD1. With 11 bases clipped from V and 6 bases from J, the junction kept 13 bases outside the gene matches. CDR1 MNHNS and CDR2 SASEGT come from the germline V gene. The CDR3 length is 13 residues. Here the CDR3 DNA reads TGTGCCGTGAACACAGGGGATGGGAGCGAGCAGTACTTC. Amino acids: CAVNTGDGSEQYF.

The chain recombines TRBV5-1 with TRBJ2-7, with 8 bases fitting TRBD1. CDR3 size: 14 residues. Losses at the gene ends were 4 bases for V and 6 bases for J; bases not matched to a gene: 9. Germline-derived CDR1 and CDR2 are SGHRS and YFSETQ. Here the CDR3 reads CASSSGQGSLEQYF. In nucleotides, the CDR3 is TGCGCCAGCAGCAGCGGACAGGGAAGCCTCGAGCAGTACTTC. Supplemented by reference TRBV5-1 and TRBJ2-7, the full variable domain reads KAGVTQTPRYLIKTRGQQVTLSCSPISGHRSVSWYQQTPGQGLQFLFEYFSETQRNKGNFPGRFSGRQFSNSRSEMNVSTLELGDSALYLCASSSGQGSLEQYFGPGTRLTVT.

The CDR3 sequence is CASSLVQGSHEQYF. In nucleotides, the CDR3 is TGTGCCAGCAGCTTGGTTCAGGGGAGTCACGAGCAGTACTTC. The rearrangement links TRBV5-6 to TRBJ2-7; weak D call: TRBD1 (6 bases). The CDR3 is 14 residues long. With 0 bases removed from V and 5 bases from J, the gap between germline ends came to 12 bases. Germline values: CDR1 SGHDT, CDR2 YYEEEE.

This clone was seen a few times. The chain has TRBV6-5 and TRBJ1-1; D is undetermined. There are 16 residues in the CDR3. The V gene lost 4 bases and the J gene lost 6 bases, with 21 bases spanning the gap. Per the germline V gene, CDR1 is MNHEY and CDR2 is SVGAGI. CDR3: CASSWHPADGRAEAFF. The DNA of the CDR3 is TGTGCCAGCAGTTGGCACCCCGCGGATGGGAGGGCTGAAGCTTTCTTT.

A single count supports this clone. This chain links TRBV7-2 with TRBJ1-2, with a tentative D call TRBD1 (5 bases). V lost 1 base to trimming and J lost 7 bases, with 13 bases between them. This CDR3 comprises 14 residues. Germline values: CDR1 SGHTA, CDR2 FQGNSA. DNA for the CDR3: TGTGCCAGCAGCTTAGTAAAGGGGCTGGGTGGCTACACCTTC. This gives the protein CASSLVKGLGGYTF.

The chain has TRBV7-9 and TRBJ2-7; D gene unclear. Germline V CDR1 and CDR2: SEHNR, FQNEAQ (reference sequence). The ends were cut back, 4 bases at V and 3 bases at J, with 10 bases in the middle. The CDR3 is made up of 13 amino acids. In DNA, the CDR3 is TGTGCCAGCAGCTCGGACGTGATCTACGAGCAGTACTTC. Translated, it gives CASSSDVIYEQYF.

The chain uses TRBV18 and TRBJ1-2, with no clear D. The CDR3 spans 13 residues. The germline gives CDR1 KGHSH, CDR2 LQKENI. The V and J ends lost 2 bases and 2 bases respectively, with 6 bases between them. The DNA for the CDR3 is TGTGCCAGCTCACCAGGAGAGAACTATGGCTACACCTTC. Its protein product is CASSPGENYGYTF. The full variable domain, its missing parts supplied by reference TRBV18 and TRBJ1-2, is NAGVMQNPRHLVRRRGQEARLRCSPMKGHSHVYWYRQLPEEGLKFMVYLQKENIIDESGMPKERFSAEFPKEGPSILRIQQVVRGDSAAYFCASSPGENYGYTFGSGTRLTVV.

The DNA of the CDR3 is TGTGCCAGCAGCTTGACAGACACCGGGGAGCTGTTTTTT. Its protein is CASSLTDTGELFF. The chain is built from TRBV5-4 and TRBJ2-2; no firm D call. CDR3 length equals 13 residues. V was shortened by 1 base and J by 3 bases, with 4 bases between the two germline ends. CDR1 SGHNT and CDR2 YYREEE come from the germline V gene (reference sequence).

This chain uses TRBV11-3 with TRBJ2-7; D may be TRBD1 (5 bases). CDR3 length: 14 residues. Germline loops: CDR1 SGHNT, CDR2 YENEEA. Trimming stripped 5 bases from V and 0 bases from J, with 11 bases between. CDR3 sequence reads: CASSRDSSSYEQYF. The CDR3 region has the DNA TGTGCCAGCAGCCGAGACAGCAGCTCCTACGAGCAGTACTTC.

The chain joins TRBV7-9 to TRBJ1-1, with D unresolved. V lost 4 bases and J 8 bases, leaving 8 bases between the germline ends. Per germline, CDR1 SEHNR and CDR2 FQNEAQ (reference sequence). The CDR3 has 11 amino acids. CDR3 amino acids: CASSSLGEAFF. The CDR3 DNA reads TGTGCCAGCAGCTCCTTAGGCGAAGCTTTCTTT.

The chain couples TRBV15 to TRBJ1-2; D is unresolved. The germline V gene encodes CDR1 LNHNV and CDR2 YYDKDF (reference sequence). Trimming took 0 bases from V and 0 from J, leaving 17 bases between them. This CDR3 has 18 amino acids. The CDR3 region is CATSRDRVTLAANYGYTF. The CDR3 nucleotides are TGTGCCACCAGCAGAGATCGTGTCACCTTAGCAGCTAACTATGGCTACACCTTC. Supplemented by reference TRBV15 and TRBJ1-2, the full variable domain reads DAMVIQNPRYQVTQFGKPVTLSCSQTLNHNVMYWYQQKSSQAPKLLFHYYDKDFNNEADTPDNFQSRRPNTSFCFLDIRSPGLGDTAMYLCATSRDRVTLAANYGYTFGSGTRLTVV.

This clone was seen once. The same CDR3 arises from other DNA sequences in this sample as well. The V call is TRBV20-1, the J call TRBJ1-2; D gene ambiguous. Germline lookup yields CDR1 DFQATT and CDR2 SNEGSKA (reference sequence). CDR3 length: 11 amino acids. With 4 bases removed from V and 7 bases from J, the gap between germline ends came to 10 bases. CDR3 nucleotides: TGCAGTGCTACGGGCTCGGGTGGCTACACCTTC. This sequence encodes CSATGSGGYTF.

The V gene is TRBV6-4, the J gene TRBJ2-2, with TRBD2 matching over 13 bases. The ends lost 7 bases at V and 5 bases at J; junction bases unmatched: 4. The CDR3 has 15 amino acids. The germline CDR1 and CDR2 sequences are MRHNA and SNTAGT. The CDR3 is CASTSTSGGTGELFF. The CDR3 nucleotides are TGTGCCAGCACGTCGACTAGCGGGGGGACCGGGGAGCTGTTTTTT.

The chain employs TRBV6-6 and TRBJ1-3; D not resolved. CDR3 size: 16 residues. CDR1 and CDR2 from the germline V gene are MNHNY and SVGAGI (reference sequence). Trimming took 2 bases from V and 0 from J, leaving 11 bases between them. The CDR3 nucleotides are TGTGCCAGCAGTTACGGGCCGAGTGGCTCTGGAAACACCATATATTTT. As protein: CASSYGPSGSGNTIYF.

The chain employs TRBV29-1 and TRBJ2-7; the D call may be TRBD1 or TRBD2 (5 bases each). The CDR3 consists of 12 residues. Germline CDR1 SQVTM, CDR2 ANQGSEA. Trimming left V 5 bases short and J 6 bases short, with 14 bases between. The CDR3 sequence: CSVWGSDFEQYF. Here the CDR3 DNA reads TGCAGCGTTTGGGGGTCGGATTTCGAGCAGTACTTC.

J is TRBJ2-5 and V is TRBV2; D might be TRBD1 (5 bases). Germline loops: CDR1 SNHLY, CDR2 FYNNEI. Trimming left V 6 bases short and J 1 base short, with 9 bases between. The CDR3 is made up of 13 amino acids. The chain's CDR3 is CASRPDSQETQYF. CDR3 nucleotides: TGTGCCAGCAGGCCCGACAGCCAAGAGACCCAGTACTTC.

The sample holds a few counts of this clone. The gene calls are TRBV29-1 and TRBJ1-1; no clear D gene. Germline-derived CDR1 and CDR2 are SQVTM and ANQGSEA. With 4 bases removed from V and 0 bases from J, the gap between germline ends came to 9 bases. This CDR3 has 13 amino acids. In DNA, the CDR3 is TGCAGCGTTGCCCCAGCTTTGAACACTGAAGCTTTCTTT. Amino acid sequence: CSVAPALNTEAFF.

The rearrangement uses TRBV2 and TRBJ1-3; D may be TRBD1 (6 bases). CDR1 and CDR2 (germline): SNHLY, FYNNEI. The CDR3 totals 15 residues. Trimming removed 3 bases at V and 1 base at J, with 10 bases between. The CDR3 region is CASSDQGRSGNTIYF. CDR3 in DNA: TGTGCCAGCAGTGACCAGGGGCGGTCTGGAAACACCATATATTTT.

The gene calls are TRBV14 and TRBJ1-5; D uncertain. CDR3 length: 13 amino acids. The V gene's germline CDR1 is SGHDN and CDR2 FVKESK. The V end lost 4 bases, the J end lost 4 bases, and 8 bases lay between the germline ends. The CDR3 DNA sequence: TGTGCCAGCAGCCTAGCCGGGAATCAGCCCCAGCATTTT. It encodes CASSLAGNQPQHF.

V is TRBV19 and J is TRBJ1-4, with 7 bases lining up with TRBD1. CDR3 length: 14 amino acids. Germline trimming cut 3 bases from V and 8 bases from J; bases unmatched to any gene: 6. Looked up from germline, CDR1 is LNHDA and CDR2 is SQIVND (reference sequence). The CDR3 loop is CASSIAGGTEKLFF. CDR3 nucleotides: TGTGCCAGTAGTATCGCAGGGGGTACCGAAAAACTGTTTTTT.

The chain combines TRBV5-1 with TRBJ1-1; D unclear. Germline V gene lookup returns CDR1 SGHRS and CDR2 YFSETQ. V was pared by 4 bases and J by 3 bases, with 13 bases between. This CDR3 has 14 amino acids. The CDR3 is CASSGGEVDTEAFF. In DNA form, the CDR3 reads TGCGCCAGCAGCGGTGGGGAGGTGGACACTGAAGCTTTCTTT.

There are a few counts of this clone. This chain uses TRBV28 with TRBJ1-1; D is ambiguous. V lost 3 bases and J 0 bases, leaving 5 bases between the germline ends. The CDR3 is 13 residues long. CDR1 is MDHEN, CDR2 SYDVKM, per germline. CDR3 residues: CASSFRMNTEAFF. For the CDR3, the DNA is TGTGCCAGCAGTTTTCGAATGAACACTGAAGCTTTCTTT.

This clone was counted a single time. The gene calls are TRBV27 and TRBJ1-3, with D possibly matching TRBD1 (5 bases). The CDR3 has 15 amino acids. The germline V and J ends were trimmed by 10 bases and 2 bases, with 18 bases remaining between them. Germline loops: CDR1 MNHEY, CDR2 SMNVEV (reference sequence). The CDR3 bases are TGTGCCACCTCGGGAGCGGGCAGGGCTGGAAACACCATATATTTT. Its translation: CATSGAGRAGNTIYF.

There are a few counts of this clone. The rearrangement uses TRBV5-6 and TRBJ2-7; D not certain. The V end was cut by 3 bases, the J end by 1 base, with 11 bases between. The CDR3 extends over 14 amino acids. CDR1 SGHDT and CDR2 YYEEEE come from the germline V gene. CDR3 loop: CASSSFVGSYEQYF. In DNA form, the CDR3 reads TGTGCCAGCAGCTCATTCGTAGGATCCTACGAGCAGTACTTC.

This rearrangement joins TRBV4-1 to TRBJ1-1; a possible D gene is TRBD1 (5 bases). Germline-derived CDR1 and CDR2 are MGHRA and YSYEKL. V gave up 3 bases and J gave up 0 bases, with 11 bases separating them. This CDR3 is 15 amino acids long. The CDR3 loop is CASSQEQELNTEAFF. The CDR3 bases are TGCGCCAGCAGCCAGGAACAGGAACTGAACACTGAAGCTTTCTTT.